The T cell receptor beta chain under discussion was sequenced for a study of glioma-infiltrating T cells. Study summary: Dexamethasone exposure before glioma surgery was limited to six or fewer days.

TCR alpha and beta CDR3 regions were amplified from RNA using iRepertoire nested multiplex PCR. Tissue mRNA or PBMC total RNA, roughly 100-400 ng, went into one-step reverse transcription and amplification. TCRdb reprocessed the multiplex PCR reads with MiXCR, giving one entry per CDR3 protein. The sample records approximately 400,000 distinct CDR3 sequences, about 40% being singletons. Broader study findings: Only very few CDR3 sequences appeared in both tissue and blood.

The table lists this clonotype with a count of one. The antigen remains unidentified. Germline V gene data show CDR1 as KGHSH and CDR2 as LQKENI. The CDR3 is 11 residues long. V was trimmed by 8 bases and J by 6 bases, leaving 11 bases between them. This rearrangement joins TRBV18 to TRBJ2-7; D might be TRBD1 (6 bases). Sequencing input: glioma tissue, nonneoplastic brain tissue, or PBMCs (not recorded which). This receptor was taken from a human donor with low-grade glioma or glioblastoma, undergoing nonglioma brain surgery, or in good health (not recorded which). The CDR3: CASPRGREQYF. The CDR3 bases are TGTGCCAGCCCCAGGGGTCGCGAGCAGTACTTC. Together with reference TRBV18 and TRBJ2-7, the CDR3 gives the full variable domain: NAGVMQNPRHLVRRRGQEARLRCSPMKGHSHVYWYRQLPEEGLKFMVYLQKENIIDESGMPKERFSAEFPKEGPSILRIQQVVRGDSAAYFCASPRGREQYFGPGTRLTVT.